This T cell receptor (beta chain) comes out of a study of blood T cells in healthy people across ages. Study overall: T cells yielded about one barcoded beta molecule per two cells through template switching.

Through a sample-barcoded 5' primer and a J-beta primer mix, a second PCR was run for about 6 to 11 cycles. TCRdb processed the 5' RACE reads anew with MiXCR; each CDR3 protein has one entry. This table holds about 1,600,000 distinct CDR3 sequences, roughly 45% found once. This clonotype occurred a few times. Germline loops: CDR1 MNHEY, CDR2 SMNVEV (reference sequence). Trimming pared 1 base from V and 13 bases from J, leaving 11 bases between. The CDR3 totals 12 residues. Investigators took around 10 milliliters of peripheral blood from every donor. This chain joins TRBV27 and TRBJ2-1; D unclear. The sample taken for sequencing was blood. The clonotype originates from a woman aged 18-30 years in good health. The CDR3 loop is CASSLLHGPQFF. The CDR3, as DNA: TGTGCCAGCAGTTTATTGCATGGGCCTCAGTTCTTC.